The 21 T cell receptor beta chains given below trace back to one sample, sequenced in a study of blood T cell repertoires in COVID-19. Sequencing was performed with immunoSEQ multiplex PCR; in TCRdb, only in-frame clones are kept and a portion is missing. This table has around 700,000 clones, about 90% appearing once. Sequencing was carried out using peripheral blood. These receptors originate from a woman under 30 with acute or convalescent COVID-19.

This clone has only one observation. The chain carries TRBV4-1 and TRBJ1-1; a weak D match, TRBD1 (6 bases). The CDR3 length is 18 residues. Trimming took off 4 bases at V and 0 bases at J, with 21 bases between the two ends. Germline CDR1 is MGHRA and CDR2 is YSYEKL. The CDR3 nucleotides read TGCGCCAGCAGCCGAGAGGGGACAAGGTGGGAGATGAACACTGAAGCTTTCTTT. This sequence encodes CASSREGTRWEMNTEAFF.

The chain joins TRBV7-9 to TRBJ2-2; 10 bases match TRBD1. V shed 4 bases and J 0 bases; nucleotides not matched to a gene: 8. The germline CDR1 and CDR2 sequences are SEHNR and FQNEAQ (reference sequence). The CDR3 length is 18 residues. CDR3 in DNA: TGTGCCAGCAGCTCGTCAGACAGGGGGCAAACGAACACCGGGGAGCTGTTTTTT. Translating it yields CASSSSDRGQTNTGELFF.

The V gene is TRBV15, the J gene TRBJ2-3; D is perhaps TRBD2 (5 bases). Trimming pared 0 bases from V and 2 bases from J, leaving 6 bases between. There are 14 residues in the CDR3. In germline, CDR1 is LNHNV, CDR2 YYDKDF (reference sequence). The CDR3: CATSRDRDTDTQYF. The CDR3, as DNA: TGTGCCACCAGCAGAGATCGGGACACAGATACGCAGTATTTT.

The chain joins TRBV28 to TRBJ1-4, with a weak D call TRBD1 (5 bases). The germline gives CDR1 MDHEN, CDR2 SYDVKM. V was pared by 6 bases and J by 4 bases, with 9 bases between. The CDR3 has 13 amino acids. The CDR3 region has the DNA TGTGCCAGCAGAGCAGGGATTAATGAAAAACTGTTTTTT. Its translation: CASRAGINEKLFF.

The J gene is TRBJ1-6, the V gene TRBV9, with D possibly being TRBD1 (6 bases). This CDR3 contains 15 residues. Trimming cost V 3 bases and J 6 bases, with 13 bases left between them. Germline loops: CDR1 SGDLS, CDR2 YYNGEE. The CDR3 DNA reads TGTGCCAGCAGCGAAGAGGGGGTCCCTAATTCACCCCTCCACTTT. Its translation: CASSEEGVPNSPLHF.

This chain links TRBV4-1 with TRBJ1-5; no definite D call. The CDR3 consists of 14 residues. Trimming took 0 bases from V and 1 from J, leaving 4 bases between them. Germline V gene sequence: CDR1 MGHRA, CDR2 YSYEKL. CDR3 loop: CASSQDGSNQPQHF. The CDR3 nucleotides are TGCGCCAGCAGCCAAGATGGCAGCAATCAGCCCCAGCATTTT.

In regard to this clone: At one end the junction does not follow the germline gene, possibly because of a read error. The chain carries TRBV12-3 or TRBV12-4 and TRBJ2-1; 8 bases fit TRBD1. The CDR3 is made up of 13 amino acids. CDR3 residues: CASSSSSQGEGIF. The CDR3 nucleotides are TGTGCCAGCAGTTCCTCGTCACAGGGGGAAGGGATCTTC.

The CDR3 bases are TGTGCCAGCAGCTCTCCTCACAGGACTAGCGGCTACGAGCAGTACTTC. It codes for CASSSPHRTSGYEQYF. This rearrangement joins TRBV6-2 or TRBV6-3 to TRBJ2-7, with 10 bases fitting TRBD2. V was clipped by 6 bases and J by 3 bases; unmatched bases: 11. Germline V gene lookup returns CDR1 MNHEY and CDR2 SVGEGT. The CDR3 extends over 16 amino acids.

CDR3 protein: CASSPRQGANTEAFF. The CDR3 nucleotides read TGTGCCAGCAGCCCGCGACAGGGGGCGAACACTGAAGCTTTCTTT. V is TRBV7-9 and J is TRBJ1-1, with 10 bases matching TRBD1. CDR1 and CDR2 (germline): SEHNR, FQNEAQ (reference sequence). The CDR3 totals 15 residues. After removal of 5 bases from V and 1 base from J, the junction contained 4 bases not matched to a gene.

This chain joins TRBV3-1 (or the pseudogene TRBV3-2) and TRBJ2-2; a weak D match, TRBD1 (5 bases). CDR1 is LGHDT and CDR2 is YNNKEL in the germline V gene (reference sequence). The length of the CDR3 is 11 residues. V was shortened by 11 bases and J by 6 bases, with 10 bases between the two germline ends. This chain's CDR3 is CAGKGSGELFF. The DNA for the CDR3 is TGTGCCGGCAAGGGGTCCGGGGAGCTGTTTTTT.

This chain connects TRBV5-5 to TRBJ1-5; weak D call: TRBD1 (6 bases). Per the germline V gene, CDR1 is SGHKS and CDR2 is YYEKEE (reference sequence). The V and J ends lost 2 bases and 5 bases respectively, with 14 bases between them. This CDR3 has 15 amino acids. The CDR3 DNA follows: TGTGCCAGCAGCTTTTCCGGGACAAGGGATCAGCCCCAGCATTTT. Its translation: CASSFSGTRDQPQHF.

The rearrangement uses TRBV11-2 and TRBJ1-5; no firm D call. V lost 4 bases and J 4 bases, leaving 8 bases between the germline ends. CDR1 and CDR2 from the germline V gene are SGHAT and FQNNGV. The CDR3 is 13 residues long. The CDR3 loop is CASSSTSNQPQHF. The CDR3, as DNA: TGTGCCAGCAGCTCGACAAGTAATCAGCCCCAGCATTTT.

The V gene is TRBV7-2, the J gene TRBJ1-2; D is unclear. CDR1 is SGHTA, CDR2 FQGNSA, per germline. The CDR3 loop spans 15 amino acids. Trimming left V 3 bases short and J 0 bases short, with 11 bases between. The CDR3 protein is CASSLGRLANYGYTF. The CDR3 DNA reads as TGTGCCAGCAGCTTGGGCAGGTTAGCTAACTATGGCTACACCTTC.

The rearrangement links TRBV27 to TRBJ1-1, with TRBD1 matching over 11 bases. Trimming removed 4 bases from V and 7 bases from J; junction bases left unmatched: 8. CDR1 and CDR2 (germline): MNHEY, SMNVEV (reference sequence). This CDR3 has 15 residues. The CDR3 spells CASSSGQGANLEAFF. The DNA of the CDR3 is TGTGCCAGCAGTTCAGGACAGGGGGCGAACCTTGAAGCTTTCTTT.

J is TRBJ1-6 and V is TRBV5-6, with 7 bases fitting TRBD1. CDR1 SGHDT and CDR2 YYEEEE come from the germline V gene. J was trimmed by 6 bases and V by 0 bases; bases with no gene match: 6. The CDR3 spans 16 residues. CDR3 region: CASSLEMDRSNSPLHF. The CDR3 DNA follows: TGTGCCAGCAGCTTGGAAATGGACAGGAGTAATTCACCCCTCCACTTT.

The CDR3 loop is CASSLRSSRGYGYTF. In DNA form, the CDR3 reads TGTGCCAGCAGCTTAAGATCATCCAGGGGCTATGGCTACACCTTC. The chain links TRBV5-8 to TRBJ1-2; tentative D call: TRBD1 (6 bases). The V end was cut by 2 bases, the J end by 4 bases, with 15 bases between. The CDR3 runs to 15 residues. Germline V lookup: CDR1 SGHTS, CDR2 YDEGEE.

The rearrangement links TRBV10-3 to TRBJ1-5, with 9 bases aligning to TRBD1. CDR3 length: 15 amino acids. V lost 11 bases to trimming and J lost 2 bases; unmatched junction nucleotides: 10. CDR1 is ENHRY, CDR2 SYGVKD, per germline. The CDR3 loop is CAVSGTGQGNQPQHF. CDR3 coding DNA: TGTGCCGTCTCCGGGACAGGGCAAGGCAATCAGCCCCAGCATTTT.

A single count supports this clone. The chain uses TRBV19 and TRBJ1-1; TRBD1 is a possible D gene (5 bases). V gave up 7 bases and J gave up 1 base, with 16 bases separating them. The germline gives CDR1 LNHDA, CDR2 SQIVND (reference sequence). The CDR3 runs to 15 residues. The CDR3 reads CASIQQVTSNTEAFF. For the CDR3, the DNA is TGTGCCAGTATCCAACAGGTCACCTCGAACACTGAAGCTTTCTTT. The whole variable domain, remainder taken from reference TRBV19 and TRBJ1-1, is DGGITQSPKYLFRKEGQNVTLSCEQNLNHDAMYWYRQDPGQGLRLIYYSQIVNDFQKGDIAEGYSVSREKKESFPLTVTSAQKNPTAFYLCASIQQVTSNTEAFFGQGTRLTVV.

The chain joins TRBV2 to TRBJ1-5, with 7 nucleotides matching TRBD1. The germline V gene encodes CDR1 SNHLY and CDR2 FYNNEI. This CDR3 region has 15 residues. Germline trimming cut 7 bases from V and 1 base from J; bases unmatched to any gene: 7. The CDR3, as DNA: TGTGCCAGCAACCCGGGACAGAGGAGCAATCAGCCCCAGCATTTT. Amino acids: CASNPGQRSNQPQHF.

The chain employs TRBV5-1 and TRBJ2-7, with 7 bases lining up with TRBD2. This CDR3 spans 14 amino acids. Trimming removed 4 bases from V and 6 bases from J; junction bases left unmatched: 10. The germline CDR1 and CDR2 sequences are SGHRS and YFSETQ. The DNA of the CDR3 is TGCGCCAGCAGCCCGGAACGGGGGGTTGGCGAGCAGTACTTC. It translates to CASSPERGVGEQYF.

The CDR3 reads CASSLEGETEAFF. In DNA form, the CDR3 reads TGCGCCAGCAGCTTGGAGGGGGAGACTGAAGCTTTCTTT. The chain joins TRBV5-1 to TRBJ1-1; D perhaps matches TRBD1 (6 bases). The germline V gene has CDR1 SGHRS and CDR2 YFSETQ. The CDR3 sequence is 13 residues long. V lost 0 bases and J lost 5, with 8 bases in between.